The sequence of this TCR beta chain was determined in a study of neoadjuvant anti-PD-1 for oral cavity cancer. At the level of the study: Patients without progression got a fourth dose around day 43. General study findings and limits: Higher pretreatment blood Treg/Th17 ratios correlated with higher pretreatment blood and lower post-treatment tumor TCRbeta clonality.

Sequencing used immunoSEQ multiplex PCR; TCRdb keeps in-frame clones, though not all of them. The sample includes more than 12,000 clones, about three quarters seen only once; the top ten take less than 3%. The CDR3 is made up of 12 amino acids. Germline V lookup: CDR1 MNHNS, CDR2 SASEGT. V gave up 8 bases and J gave up 1 base, with 8 bases separating them. As concerns this clone: Its cognate antigen is unknown.

This receptor was identified in a person aged 35-79 years with oral cavity squamous cell carcinoma. The chain combines TRBV6-1 with TRBJ1-1, with D uncertain. The sequenced sample was PBMCs, obtained before nivolumab (anti-PD-1) treatment. The DNA of the CDR3 is TGTGCCAGCCATCGATGGAACACTGAAGCTTTCTTT. Residues: CASHRWNTEAFF.